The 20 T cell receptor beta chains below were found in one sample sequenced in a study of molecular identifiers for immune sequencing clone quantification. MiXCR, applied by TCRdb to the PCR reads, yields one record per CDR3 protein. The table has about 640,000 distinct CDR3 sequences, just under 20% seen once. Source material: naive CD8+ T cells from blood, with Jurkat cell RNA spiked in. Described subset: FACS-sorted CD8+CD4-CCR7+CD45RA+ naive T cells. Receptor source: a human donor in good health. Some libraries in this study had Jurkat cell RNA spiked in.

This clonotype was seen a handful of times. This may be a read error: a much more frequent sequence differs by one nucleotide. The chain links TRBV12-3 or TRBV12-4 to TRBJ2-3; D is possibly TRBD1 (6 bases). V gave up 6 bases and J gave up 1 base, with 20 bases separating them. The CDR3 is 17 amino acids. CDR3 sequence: CASSSITQTGGTDTQYF. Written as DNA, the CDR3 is TGTGCCAGCAGCTCCATTACCCAGACAGGAGGCACAGATACGCAGTATTTT.

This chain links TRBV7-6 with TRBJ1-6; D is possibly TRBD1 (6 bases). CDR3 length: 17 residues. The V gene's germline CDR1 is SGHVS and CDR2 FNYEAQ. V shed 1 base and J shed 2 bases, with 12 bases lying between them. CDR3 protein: CASSLGGGGAYNSPLHF. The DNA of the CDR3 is TGTGCCAGCAGCTTAGGAGGGGGGGGGGCCTATAATTCACCCCTCCACTTT.

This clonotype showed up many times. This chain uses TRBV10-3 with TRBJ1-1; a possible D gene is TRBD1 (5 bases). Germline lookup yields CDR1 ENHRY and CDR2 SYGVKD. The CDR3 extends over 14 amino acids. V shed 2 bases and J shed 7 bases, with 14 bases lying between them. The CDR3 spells CAISEIWGGDEAFF. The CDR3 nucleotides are TGTGCCATCAGTGAGATCTGGGGGGGAGATGAAGCTTTCTTT.

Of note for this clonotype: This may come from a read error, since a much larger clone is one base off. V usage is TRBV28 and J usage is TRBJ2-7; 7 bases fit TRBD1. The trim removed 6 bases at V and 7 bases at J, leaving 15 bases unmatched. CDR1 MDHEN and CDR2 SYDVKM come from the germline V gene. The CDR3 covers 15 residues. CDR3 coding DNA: TGTGCCAGCAGCCTGACAGGGTCCTACTCTGGGGAGCAGTACTTC. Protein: CASSLTGSYSGEQYF.

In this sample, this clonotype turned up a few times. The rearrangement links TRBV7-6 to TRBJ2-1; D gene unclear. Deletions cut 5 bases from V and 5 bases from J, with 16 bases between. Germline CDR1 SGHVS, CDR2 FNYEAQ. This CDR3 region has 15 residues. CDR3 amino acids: CASSPLAGRDNEQFF. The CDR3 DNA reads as TGTGCCAGCAGCCCCTTAGCAGGTAGGGACAATGAGCAGTTCTTC.

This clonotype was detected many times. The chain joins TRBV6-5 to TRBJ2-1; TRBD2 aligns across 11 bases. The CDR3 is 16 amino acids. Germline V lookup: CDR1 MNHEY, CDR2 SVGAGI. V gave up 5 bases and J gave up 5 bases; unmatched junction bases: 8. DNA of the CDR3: TGTGCCAGCAGTCTATGGACTAGCGGGCGACACAATGAGCAGTTCTTC. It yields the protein CASSLWTSGRHNEQFF.

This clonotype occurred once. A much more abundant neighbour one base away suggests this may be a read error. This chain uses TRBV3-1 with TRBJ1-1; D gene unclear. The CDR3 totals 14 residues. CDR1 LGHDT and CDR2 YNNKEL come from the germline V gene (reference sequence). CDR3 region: CASGQYGENTEAFF. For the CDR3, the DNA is TGTGCCAGCGGCCAATACGGGGAGAACACTGAAGCTTTCTTT.

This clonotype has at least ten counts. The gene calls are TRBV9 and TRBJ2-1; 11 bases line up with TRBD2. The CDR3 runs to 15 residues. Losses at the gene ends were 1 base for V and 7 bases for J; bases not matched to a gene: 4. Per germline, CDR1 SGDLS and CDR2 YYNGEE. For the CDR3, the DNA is TGTGCCAGCAGCGTAACTAGCGGGAGTTTAAATGAGCAGTTCTTC. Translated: CASSVTSGSLNEQFF.

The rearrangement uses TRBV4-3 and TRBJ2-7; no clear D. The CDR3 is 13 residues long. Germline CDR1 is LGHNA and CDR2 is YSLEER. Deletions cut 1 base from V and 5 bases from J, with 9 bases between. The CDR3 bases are TGCGCCAGCAGCCAAGTTCCGGGCCACGAGCAGTACTTC. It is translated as CASSQVPGHEQYF.

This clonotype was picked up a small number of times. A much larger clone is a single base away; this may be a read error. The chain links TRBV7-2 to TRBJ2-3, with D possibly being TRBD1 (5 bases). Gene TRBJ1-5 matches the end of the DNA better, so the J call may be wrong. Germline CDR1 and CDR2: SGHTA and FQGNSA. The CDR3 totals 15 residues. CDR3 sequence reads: CASSLVTASTDTQHF. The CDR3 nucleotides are TGTGCCAGCAGCTTAGTGACAGCTAGCACAGATACGCAGCATTTT.

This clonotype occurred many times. CDR3 in DNA: TGTGCCAGCAGAACCGGGAACACCGGGGAGCTGTTTTTT. This codes for CASRTGNTGELFF. This chain uses TRBV7-9 with TRBJ2-2; D call uncertain. The CDR3 covers 13 residues. Germline loops: CDR1 SEHNR, CDR2 FQNEAQ (reference sequence). V was trimmed by 6 bases and J by 1 base, leaving 6 bases between them.

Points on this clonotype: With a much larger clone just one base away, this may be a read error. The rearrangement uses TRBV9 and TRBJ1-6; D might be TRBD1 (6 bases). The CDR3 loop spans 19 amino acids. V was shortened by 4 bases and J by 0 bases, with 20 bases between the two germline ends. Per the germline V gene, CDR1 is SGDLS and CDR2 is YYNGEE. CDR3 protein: CASSSHHGQSGSYNSPLHF. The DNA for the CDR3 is TGTGCCAGCAGCAGCCACCACGGACAGAGTGGCTCCTATAATTCACCCCTCCACTTT. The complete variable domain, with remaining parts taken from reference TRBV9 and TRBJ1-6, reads DSGVTQTPKHLITATGQRVTLRCSPRSGDLSVYWYQQSLDQGLQFLIQYYNGEERAKGNILERFSAQQFPDLHSELNLSSLELGDSALYFCASSSHHGQSGSYNSPLHFGNGTRLTVT.

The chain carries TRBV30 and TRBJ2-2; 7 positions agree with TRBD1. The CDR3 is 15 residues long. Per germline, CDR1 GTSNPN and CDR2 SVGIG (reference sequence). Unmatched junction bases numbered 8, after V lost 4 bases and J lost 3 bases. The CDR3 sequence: CAWNYGQVYTGELFF. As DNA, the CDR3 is TGTGCCTGGAACTATGGACAGGTATACACCGGGGAGCTGTTTTTT.

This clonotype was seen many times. CDR3 region: CASSWEGTVGNTEAFF. DNA of the CDR3: TGTGCCAGCAGTTGGGAGGGAACTGTGGGGAACACTGAAGCTTTCTTT. The chain couples TRBV6-2 or TRBV6-3 to TRBJ1-1; the D is unclear. Trimming cost V 4 bases and J 1 base, with 16 bases left between them. The CDR3 is 16 amino acids. Looked up from germline, CDR1 is MNHEY and CDR2 is SVGEGT.

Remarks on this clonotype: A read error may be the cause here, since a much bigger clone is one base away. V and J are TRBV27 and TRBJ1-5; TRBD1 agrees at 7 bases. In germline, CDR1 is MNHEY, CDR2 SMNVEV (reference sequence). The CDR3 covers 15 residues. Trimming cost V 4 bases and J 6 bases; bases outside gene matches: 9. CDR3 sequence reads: CASSYSTGASQPQHF. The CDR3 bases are TGTGCCAGCAGTTATTCTACAGGGGCGAGTCAGCCCCAGCATTTT.

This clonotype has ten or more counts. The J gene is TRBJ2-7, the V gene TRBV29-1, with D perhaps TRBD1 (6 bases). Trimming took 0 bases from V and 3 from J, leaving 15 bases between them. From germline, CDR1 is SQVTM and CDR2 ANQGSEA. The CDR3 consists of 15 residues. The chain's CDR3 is CSVEDLAGAHYEQYF. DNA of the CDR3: TGCAGCGTTGAAGATCTGGCAGGGGCACACTACGAGCAGTACTTC.

In nucleotides, the CDR3 is TGTGCCTGGAGTGATGAGGTCCGGCAAGAGACCCAGTACTTC. Its translation is CAWSDEVRQETQYF. This chain connects TRBV30 to TRBJ2-5; D ambiguous. Germline V gives CDR1 GTSNPN, CDR2 SVGIG (reference sequence). CDR3 length equals 14 residues. V dropped 1 base and J dropped 2 bases, with 11 bases sitting between them.

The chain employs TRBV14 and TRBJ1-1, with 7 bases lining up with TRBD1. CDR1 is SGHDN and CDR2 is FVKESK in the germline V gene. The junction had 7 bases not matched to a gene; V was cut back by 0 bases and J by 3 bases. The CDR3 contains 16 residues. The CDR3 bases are TGTGCCAGCAGCCAAGATATGGAGGGGGCGCACACTGAAGCTTTCTTT. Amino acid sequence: CASSQDMEGAHTEAFF. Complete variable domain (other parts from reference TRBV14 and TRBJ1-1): EAGVTQFPSHSVIEKGQTVTLRCDPISGHDNLYWYRRVMGKEIKFLLHFVKESKQDESGMPNNRFLAERTGGTYSTLKVQPAELEDSGVYFCASSQDMEGAHTEAFFGQGTRLTVV.

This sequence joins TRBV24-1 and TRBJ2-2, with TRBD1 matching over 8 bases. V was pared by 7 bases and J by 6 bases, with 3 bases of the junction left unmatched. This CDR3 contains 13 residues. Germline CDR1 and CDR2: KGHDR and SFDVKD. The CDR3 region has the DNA TGTGCCACCAGCCAGGGGGCGGCCGGGGAGCTGTTTTTT. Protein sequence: CATSQGAAGELFF.

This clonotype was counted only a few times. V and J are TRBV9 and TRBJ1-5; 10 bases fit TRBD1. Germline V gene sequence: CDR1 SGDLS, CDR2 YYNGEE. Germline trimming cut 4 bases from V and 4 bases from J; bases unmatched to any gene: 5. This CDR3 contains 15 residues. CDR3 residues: CASSTGQGENQPQHF. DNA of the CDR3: TGTGCCAGCAGCACTGGACAGGGGGAGAATCAGCCCCAGCATTTT.